These T cell receptor beta chains were read from a single sample in a study of blood T cells in healthy people across ages. MiXCR, run by TCRdb on the 5' RACE reads, gives a single entry per CDR3 protein. The sample carries approximately 800,000 distinct CDR3 sequences, about 55% recorded once. Sequenced sample: blood. The receptor set was obtained from a man of 80 years or more in good health. Both conserved end residues are part of each CDR3. Each record gives: CDR3 length, V gene, D gene, clone size, J gene, CDR3 DNA, CDR3 protein. The D gene is left open where the match is weak. Size is stated for part of the rows, as once, few or many counts, or as a class when the clone is expanded.

13,TRBV10-3,TRBD2,NA,TRBJ2-7,TGTGCCATCGGGACTAGCGGGACCTACGAGCAGTACTTC,CAIGTSGTYEQYF
15,TRBV2,TRBD2,NA,TRBJ2-7,TGTGCCAGCAGTGGACGGGAGGCTCTAATTAACGAGCAGTACTTC,CASSGREALINEQYF
14,TRBV7-9,NA,few,TRBJ2-7,TGTGCCAGCAGCGTGGGCAGGGGGGACTACGAGCAGTACTTC,CASSVGRGDYEQYF
16,TRBV29-1,NA,NA,TRBJ2-7,TGCAGCGTTGGACACCTCGGGGGAGATAAGAGAGACGAGCAGTACTTC,CSVGHLGGDKRDEQYF
13,TRBV7-2,NA,many,TRBJ1-1,TGTGCCAGCAGCCAGGGTAGGAACACTGAAGCTTTCTTT,CASSQGRNTEAFF
17,TRBV4-1,TRBD1,NA,TRBJ2-7,TGCGCCAGCAGCCAAGAAGGGGGACAGCTTAGACTCTACGAGCAGTACTTC,CASSQEGGQLRLYEQYF
12,TRBV7-2,NA,few,TRBJ2-3,TGTGCCAGCAGCTTACAGCTCAGAGACGCGTATTTT,CASSLQLRDAYF
15,TRBV12-3/TRBV12-4,NA,few,TRBJ2-3,TGTGCCAGCAGTTTAGTGGGGACTTTTACAGATACGCAGTATTTT,CASSLVGTFTDTQYF
17,TRBV29-1,NA,NA,TRBJ1-1,TGCAGCGTGGCCGACAGGCGGGGCTCCTCTAGGAACACTGAAGCTTTCTTT,CSVADRRGSSRNTEAFF
14,TRBV2,TRBD1,once,TRBJ1-2,TGTGCCAGCAGACGGGGACAGGGCCCTTGGGGCTACACCTTC,CASRRGQGPWGYTF
15,TRBV27,TRBD1,NA,TRBJ2-7,TGTGCCAGCAGCCACCTCCGGGACAGCACCTACGAGCAGTACTTC,CASSHLRDSTYEQYF
15,TRBV7-6,NA,few,TRBJ2-7,TGTGCCAGCAGCTTAGACTGGGACAAGACCTACGAGCAGTACTTC,CASSLDWDKTYEQYF
12,TRBV20-1,NA,many,TRBJ2-4,TGCAGTGCCCTCCCCGACGGGGCTATTCAGTACTTC,CSALPDGAIQYF
15,TRBV7-2,TRBD2,NA,TRBJ2-4,TGTGCCAGCAACCTGGGGCTGGGGGGAGGGGACATTCAGTACTTC,CASNLGLGGGDIQYF
15,TRBV5-1,NA,NA,TRBJ2-6,TGCGCCAGCAGCTTTGTAGTGCCTGGGGCCAACGTCCTGACTTTC,CASSFVVPGANVLTF
13,TRBV29-1,NA,few,TRBJ2-5,TGCAGCGTTGGCAGGGTCTTGGCAGAGACCCAGTACTTC,CSVGRVLAETQYF
15,TRBV12-3/TRBV12-4,TRBD1,many,TRBJ1-2,TGTGCCAGCAGCCTAGGGACAGCGGTTGGGCATGGCTACACCTTC,CASSLGTAVGHGYTF
14,TRBV6-6,NA,NA,TRBJ1-6,TGTGCCAGCACTGACGTTTTGTCGGGTTCACCCCCCCACTTT,CASTDVLSGSPPHF
14,TRBV29-1,TRBD1,NA,TRBJ2-7,TGCAGCGTGCCCTTACCGGGACAGTACAATGAGCAGTACTTC,CSVPLPGQYNEQYF
14,TRBV5-1,TRBD2,many,TRBJ2-5,TGTGCCAGCAGCTTGGGGCTAGCGGGGGAGACCCAGTACTTC,CASSLGLAGETQYF
12,TRBV27,NA,NA,TRBJ2-4,TGTGCCAGCAGTCGACCCGCGGGCGGGCAGTACTTC,CASSRPAGGQYF
12,TRBV6-1,NA,NA,TRBJ1-2,TGTGCCAGCAGTGCGGACAGCCGTGGCTACACCTTC,CASSADSRGYTF
13,TRBV6-6,TRBD1,NA,TRBJ1-4,TGTGCCAGCAAGGACAGGGCCAATGAAAAACTGTTTTTT,CASKDRANEKLFF
12,TRBV12-3/TRBV12-4,NA,once,TRBJ2-3,TGTGCCAGCACATCCCTCGACAGATACGCGTATTTT,CASTSLDRYAYF
16,TRBV10-3,NA,NA,TRBJ1-2,TGTGCCATCAGTGAGTCCATCGGTATAGGGAACTATGGCTACACCTTC,CAISESIGIGNYGYTF
16,TRBV9,NA,few,TRBJ2-7,TGTGCCAGCAGCGTGCGGCAGGGCGTGAGTCTCTACGAGCAGTACTTC,CASSVRQGVSLYEQYF
15,TRBV3-1,NA,NA,TRBJ2-7,TGTGCCAGCAGCTCTAGACGGGGGTACTCCTACGAGCAGTACTTC,CASSSRRGYSYEQYF
14,TRBV7-2,NA,NA,TRBJ1-1,TGTGCCAGCCAACTTGGGGGGGCGGCTTTCGAAGCTTTCTTT,CASQLGGAAFEAFF
14,TRBV12-3/TRBV12-4,TRBD2,NA,TRBJ2-1,TGTGCCATAAAGACTAGCCCTGTCCGCAATGAGCAGTTCTTC,CAIKTSPVRNEQFF
11,TRBV6-1,NA,NA,TRBJ1-1,TGTGCCAGTCCCGAGGGCACTGAAGCTTTCTTT,CASPEGTEAFF
14,TRBV9,NA,NA,TRBJ1-1,TGTGCCAGCAGCGTAGGCGGAGGGTCCGCTGAAGCTTTCTTT,CASSVGGGSAEAFF
13,TRBV4-1,NA,few,TRBJ1-6,TGCGCCAGCAGGAGGCCCGGCGGGTCACCCCTCCACTTT,CASRRPGGSPLHF
16,TRBV7-9,TRBD1,NA,TRBJ2-5,TGTGCCAGCAGTCGATCCGGGACAGGGTCAGAAGAGACCCAGTACTTC,CASSRSGTGSEETQYF
14,TRBV9,NA,NA,TRBJ2-1,TGTGCCAGCAGCGCCCGCCCAGTAGGGGGTGAGCAGTTCTTC,CASSARPVGGEQFF
14,TRBV2,TRBD1,NA,TRBJ1-6,TGTGCCAGCAGTGTACAGGGGTATAATTCACCCCTCCACTTT,CASSVQGYNSPLHF
13,TRBV27,TRBD2,few,TRBJ2-1,TGTGCCAGCAGGACTAGCGGGATTGGTGAGCAGTTCTTC,CASRTSGIGEQFF
15,TRBV5-1,TRBD1,NA,TRBJ2-5,TGCGCCAGCAGCTTCGGCAGGGGGCGGCAAGAGACCCAGTACTTC,CASSFGRGRQETQYF
16,TRBV20-1,TRBD2,NA,TRBJ2-3,TGCAGTGCTAGAGATAGCACTAGCGGTTACACAGATACGCAGTATTTT,CSARDSTSGYTDTQYF
13,TRBV6-2/TRBV6-3,NA,NA,TRBJ1-2,TGTGCCAGCAGTACCCGAGGCAGATATGGCTACACCTTC,CASSTRGRYGYTF
17,TRBV27,NA,NA,TRBJ2-3,TGTGCCAGCAGTTACAAAGACCCTAGCGCCCAGAGCCGATACGCGTATTTT,CASSYKDPSAQSRYAYF
16,TRBV20-1,TRBD2,NA,TRBJ2-1,TGCAGTGCTAGTGGCGCGGCTAGCGGGAGCTACAATGAGCAGTTCTTC,CSASGAASGSYNEQFF
15,TRBV6-6,NA,few,TRBJ1-4,TGTGCCAGCAGTTTGGACAGTCTCACAGGGGAAAAACTGTTTTTT,CASSLDSLTGEKLFF
13,TRBV7-2,NA,few,TRBJ2-1,TGTGCCAGCAGCTCCCTTCAGAGGAATGAGCAGTTCTTC,CASSSLQRNEQFF
14,TRBV2,NA,NA,TRBJ2-1,TGTGCCAGTTCCGGAGGGCCAGGGGCGAATGAGCAGTTCTTC,CASSGGPGANEQFF
15,TRBV28,NA,NA,TRBJ2-5,TGTGCCAGCAGTTTTAATAGCGGAGTCCGGGAGACCCAGTACTTC,CASSFNSGVRETQYF
15,TRBV2,TRBD2,NA,TRBJ2-5,TGTGCCAGCAGGCAGACTAGCGGGAGTGTGGAGACCCAGTACTTC,CASRQTSGSVETQYF
13,TRBV20-1,TRBD1,NA,TRBJ2-1,TGCAGTGCCCCAACAGGGGTCGACAATGAGCAGTTCTTC,CSAPTGVDNEQFF
13,TRBV4-1,NA,NA,TRBJ2-3,TGCGCCAGCAGCCAAGATAAAGTTGATACGCAGTATTTT,CASSQDKVDTQYF
15,TRBV6-5,TRBD1,NA,TRBJ2-7,TGTGCCAACAGTTCGCCGGGACAGGGGCACTACGAGCAGTACTTC,CANSSPGQGHYEQYF
14,TRBV12-3/TRBV12-4,NA,NA,TRBJ1-6,TGTGCCAGCGCGGGGGGCGGAAATAATTCACCCCTCCACTTT,CASAGGGNNSPLHF
19,TRBV4-2,TRBD2,NA,TRBJ2-7,TGTGCCAGCAGCCCTAACCCGGGACTAGCGGGAGGGTCCCCCCACGAGCAGTACTTC,CASSPNPGLAGGSPHEQYF
14,TRBV2,NA,NA,TRBJ2-6,TGTGCCAGCATACTGGGCTCTGGGGCCAACGTCCTGACTTTC,CASILGSGANVLTF
17,TRBV12-5,NA,NA,TRBJ2-1,TGTGCTAGTGGTCAAGGTCTAGGGGCCAGCTCCTACAATGAGCAGTTCTTC,CASGQGLGASSYNEQFF
12,TRBV12-3/TRBV12-4,NA,NA,TRBJ2-1,TGTGCCAGCAGCCTTCTCAGGCGTGAGCAGTTCTTC,CASSLLRREQFF
15,TRBV9,TRBD1,NA,TRBJ1-5,TGTGCCAGCAGCGAACAGGGGTTAGGCAATCAGCCCCAGCATTTT,CASSEQGLGNQPQHF
15,TRBV6-6,NA,NA,TRBJ1-4,TGTGCCAGCAGGACCACCGGGACGGGGGAGGAAAAACTGTTTTTT,CASRTTGTGEEKLFF